Following are 28 T cell receptor beta chains from one sample sequenced in a study of T cell repertoires in cytomegalovirus infection. One entry per CDR3 protein, called by TCRdb with MiXCR from the reads. The sample holds hundreds of thousands of distinct CDR3 sequences, around 32% seen once. No antigen has been identified for these receptors. The source material was cultured CD8+ T cells from PBMCs, sampled from culture after CMV antigen stimulation. These receptors were obtained from a human donor in good health (CMV status not recorded). Some clones in this sample may be carry-over from other donors' samples.

This sequence joins TRBV29-1 and TRBJ1-1, with no clear D. The ends were cut back, 6 bases at V and 4 bases at J, with 18 bases in the middle. This CDR3 spans 14 amino acids. Germline CDR1 and CDR2: SQVTM and ANQGSEA. This CDR3 is CSVHGGPWGTEAFF. The CDR3 bases are TGCAGCGTACACGGAGGACCCTGGGGCACTGAAGCTTTCTTT.

The V gene is TRBV7-6, the J gene TRBJ2-1, with D unclear. The CDR3 is 16 residues long. The V gene's germline CDR1 is SGHVS and CDR2 FNYEAQ. V was trimmed by 6 bases and J by 8 bases, leaving 23 bases between them. CDR3 sequence: CASSLYSGEESHEQFF. CDR3 coding DNA: TGTGCCAGCAGTCTCTACTCGGGTGAGGAAAGTCATGAGCAGTTCTTC.

This clonotype was picked up a small number of times. The CDR3 DNA follows: TGTGCCAGCAGCCCTAGTGGCGGACTCTTGGAGACCCAGTACTTC. It specifies CASSPSGGLLETQYF. The rearrangement joins TRBV7-3 to TRBJ2-5; D is perhaps TRBD2 (5 bases). The CDR3 is 15 residues long. CDR1 and CDR2 (germline): SGHTA, FQGTGA. Trimming left V 5 bases short and J 5 bases short, with 18 bases between.

V is TRBV3-1 and J is TRBJ2-7; 11 nucleotides align to TRBD2. The length of the CDR3 is 20 residues. Germline V gene data show CDR1 as LGHDT and CDR2 as YNNKEL (reference sequence). Trimming cost V 0 bases and J 3 bases; bases outside gene matches: 16. CDR3 region: CASSQDGTSGPPVNDYEQYV. For the CDR3, the DNA is TGTGCCAGCAGCCAAGATGGGACTAGCGGTCCCCCCGTGAACGACTACGAGCAGTACGTC.

As regards this clonotype: A read error may be the cause here, since a much bigger clone is one base away. The rearrangement links TRBV7-6 to TRBJ2-3; possibly TRBD1 for D (6 bases). V lost 5 bases and J 4 bases, leaving 16 bases between the germline ends. The CDR3 is made up of 15 amino acids. Germline V lookup: CDR1 SGHVS, CDR2 FNYEAQ. CDR3 residues: CASSGTWGRSDTQYF. In DNA form, the CDR3 reads TGTGCCAGCAGCGGGACATGGGGAAGGTCAGATACGCAGTATTTT.

This clonotype was counted ten times or more. The chain combines TRBV6-1 with TRBJ2-1, with TRBD2 identical over 9 bases. Germline V gene sequence: CDR1 MNHNS, CDR2 SASEGT. Trimming took 2 bases from V and 4 from J; bases not matched to a gene: 6. The CDR3 length is 16 residues. As DNA, the CDR3 is TGTGCCAGCAGTGAATCCCCTAGCGGGGTTTACAATGAGCAGTTCTTC. Protein sequence: CASSESPSGVYNEQFF.

In its sample, this clonotype was seen a few times. The chain employs TRBV7-9 and TRBJ1-1; 9 bases map to TRBD1. The CDR3 sequence is 17 residues long. The V and J ends lost 5 bases and 5 bases, in that order; junction bases with no gene match: 15. Germline lookup yields CDR1 SEHNR and CDR2 FQNEAQ (reference sequence). The CDR3, as DNA: TGTGCCAGCAGCCCCGTACCGGGACAGGGTTTACGGACTGAAGCTTTCTTT. Its protein is CASSPVPGQGLRTEAFF.

The rearrangement links TRBV6-5 to TRBJ1-2; 9 bases fit TRBD1. Trimming at V came to 6 bases and at J to 3 bases, leaving 8 bases not matched to a gene. CDR1 and CDR2 from the germline V gene are MNHEY and SVGAGI. The length of the CDR3 is 15 residues. CDR3 protein: CASSLRTGVDYGYTF. CDR3 sequence (DNA): TGTGCCAGCAGCCTAAGGACAGGGGTCGACTATGGCTACACCTTC.

In its sample, this clonotype was seen many times. This sequence joins TRBV7-8 and TRBJ2-1, with unresolved D. Germline CDR1 is SGHVS and CDR2 is FQNEAQ. This CDR3 has 11 residues. V lost 3 bases and J 8 bases, leaving 5 bases between the germline ends. CDR3 in amino acids: CASSLPDEQFF. The CDR3 coding sequence is TGTGCCAGCAGCTTGCCTGATGAGCAGTTCTTC.

Note on this clonotype: With a much larger clone just one base away, this may be a read error. The chain employs TRBV7-2 and TRBJ2-2; D is perhaps TRBD2 (5 bases). The CDR3 is 14 residues long. CDR1 is SGHTA, CDR2 FQGNSA, per germline. The CDR3 sequence is CANSLARSTGELFF. CDR3 nucleotides: TGTGCCAACAGCTTAGCGAGATCAACCGGGGAGCTGTTTTTT.

This clonotype occurred a few times. The chain combines TRBV6-6 with TRBJ1-5, with D uncertain. The germline CDR1 and CDR2 sequences are MNHNY and SVGAGI (reference sequence). The CDR3 is 16 residues long. V shed 1 base and J shed 0 bases, with 10 bases lying between them. The CDR3 is CASSYWQELSNQPQHF. The CDR3 DNA follows: TGTGCCAGCAGTTACTGGCAGGAGCTTAGCAATCAGCCCCAGCATTTT.

The chain couples TRBV7-9 to TRBJ2-1; no definite D call. CDR1 and CDR2 (germline): SEHNR, FQNEAQ (reference sequence). The CDR3 runs to 16 residues. V was shortened by 5 bases and J by 5 bases, with 19 bases between the two germline ends. The CDR3 protein is CASSAGPAAIHNEQFF. The DNA of the CDR3 is TGTGCCAGCAGCGCCGGCCCGGCAGCCATCCACAATGAGCAGTTCTTC. Together with reference TRBV7-9 and TRBJ2-1, the CDR3 gives the full variable domain: DTGVSQNPRHKITKRGQNVTFRCDPISEHNRLYWYRQTLGQGPEFLTYFQNEAQLEKSRLLSDRFSAERPKGSFSTLEIQRTEQGDSAMYLCASSAGPAAIHNEQFFGPGTRLTVL.

This clonotype has just a few counts. V gene TRBV5-4 combines with J gene TRBJ2-1, with 9 bases matching TRBD2. CDR1 is SGHNT, CDR2 YYREEE, per germline (reference sequence). Trimming removed 3 bases from V and 5 bases from J; junction bases left unmatched: 6. The CDR3 length is 15 residues. CDR3 sequence: CASSYGTSIHNEQFF. The CDR3 coding sequence is TGTGCCAGCAGCTATGGGACTAGCATCCACAATGAGCAGTTCTTC. The full variable domain, rest sourced from reference TRBV5-4 and TRBJ2-1, is ETGVTQSPTHLIKTRGQQVTLRCSSQSGHNTVSWYQQALGQGPQFIFQYYREEENGRGNFPPRFSGLQFPNYSSELNVNALELDDSALYLCASSYGTSIHNEQFFGPGTRLTVL.

The chain has TRBV15 and TRBJ2-1; D gene uncertain. From germline, CDR1 is LNHNV and CDR2 YYDKDF (reference sequence). The length of the CDR3 is 15 residues. The ends were cut back, 5 bases at V and 4 bases at J, with 15 bases in the middle. CDR3 nucleotide sequence: TGTGCCACCAGCTCGACGGCCACAGCTTACAATGAGCAGTTCTTC. This codes for CATSSTATAYNEQFF. Full variable domain (rest looked up from reference TRBV15 and TRBJ2-1): DAMVIQNPRYQVTQFGKPVTLSCSQTLNHNVMYWYQQKSSQAPKLLFHYYDKDFNNEADTPDNFQSRRPNTSFCFLDIRSPGLGDTAMYLCATSSTATAYNEQFFGPGTRLTVL.

The rearrangement uses TRBV6-5 and TRBJ2-5, with D possibly TRBD1 on 6 matching bases. V lost 2 bases, J lost 3 bases, and 13 bases lay in between. Germline-derived CDR1 and CDR2 are MNHEY and SVGAGI. The CDR3 length is 15 residues. DNA of the CDR3: TGTGCCAGCAGTTACGAACAGGGTAGAGAAGAGACCCAGTACTTC. This sequence encodes CASSYEQGREETQYF.

In its sample, this clonotype was seen many times. The CDR3 reads CASSSADSNTGELFF. CDR3 in DNA: TGTGCCAGCAGCTCGGCAGATTCGAACACCGGGGAGCTGTTTTTT. V is TRBV7-9 and J is TRBJ2-2; D ambiguous. The CDR3 runs 15 residues. V gave up 4 bases and J gave up 0 bases, with 9 bases separating them. Germline V gene data show CDR1 as SEHNR and CDR2 as FQNEAQ (reference sequence).

This clonotype appeared many times. V and J are TRBV12-3 or TRBV12-4 and TRBJ2-5; maybe TRBD1 (6 bases). The CDR3 length is 14 residues. V lost 3 bases and J 1 base, leaving 9 bases between the germline ends. The CDR3 reads CASSLTDSQETQYF. The DNA of the CDR3 is TGTGCCAGCAGTTTGACGGACAGCCAAGAGACCCAGTACTTC.

The V and J genes are TRBV6-6 and TRBJ2-1; 11 bases are a match to TRBD2. The CDR3 totals 18 residues. The V segment lost 1 base and the J segment 7 bases; nucleotides outside the gene matches: 12. Looked up from germline, CDR1 is MNHNY and CDR2 is SVGAGI (reference sequence). Here the CDR3 reads CASSYLNLAGGPGNEQFF. The CDR3 DNA reads as TGTGCCAGCAGTTACTTAAATTTAGCGGGGGGGCCTGGGAATGAGCAGTTCTTC.

V is TRBV12-3 or TRBV12-4 and J is TRBJ2-1; D possibly corresponds to TRBD2 (6 bases). The V end lost 2 bases, the J end lost 3 bases, and 17 bases lay between the germline ends. This CDR3 is built from 17 residues. CDR3 sequence: CASSLRGSGLHYNEQFF. The CDR3 bases are TGTGCCAGCAGTTTAAGGGGTAGTGGACTACACTACAATGAGCAGTTCTTC.

The V call is TRBV13, the J call TRBJ2-7; TRBD2 matches at 8 bases. The CDR3 consists of 15 residues. V shed 5 bases and J 0 bases; nucleotides not matched to a gene: 6. CDR1 and CDR2 from the germline V gene are PRHDT and FYEKMQ (reference sequence). The CDR3: CASSRGGGRSYEQYF. As DNA, the CDR3 is TGTGCCAGCAGCCGAGGCGGGGGGCGCTCCTACGAGCAGTACTTC.

This sequence joins TRBV9 and TRBJ2-3, with a possible D match to TRBD1 (7 bases). The V and J ends lost 4 bases and 6 bases respectively, with 15 bases between them. Germline CDR1 and CDR2: SGDLS and YYNGEE. The CDR3 covers 14 residues. The CDR3 region is CASSSYQGGDTQYF. CDR3 bases: TGTGCCAGCAGCTCATACCAGGGGGGCGATACGCAGTATTTT.

The V gene is TRBV20-1, the J gene TRBJ2-1; 12 nucleotides match TRBD2. This CDR3 spans 14 amino acids. V gave up 3 bases and J gave up 9 bases; unmatched junction bases: 6. The germline CDR1 and CDR2 sequences are DFQATT and SNEGSKA (reference sequence). Here the CDR3 reads CSASSSGGAREQFF. CDR3 DNA: TGCAGTGCTAGCTCTAGCGGGGGGGCTCGTGAGCAGTTCTTC.

This chain connects TRBV15 to TRBJ2-3; TRBD2 aligns across 10 bases. Germline V gene sequence: CDR1 LNHNV, CDR2 YYDKDF (reference sequence). Losses at the gene ends were 5 bases for V and 1 base for J; bases not matched to a gene: 6. This CDR3 has 16 amino acids. CDR3 in DNA: TGTGCCACCAGCCATCTAGCGGGGGTCCGCACAGATACGCAGTATTTT. Its translation is CATSHLAGVRTDTQYF.

The chain combines TRBV13 with TRBJ2-5, with D hard to call. This CDR3 comprises 14 residues. Trimming removed 0 bases at V and 4 bases at J, with 9 bases between. Germline CDR1 reads PRHDT; CDR2 reads FYEKMQ (reference sequence). The CDR3 loop reads CASSLGRRRETQYF. CDR3 DNA: TGTGCCAGCAGCTTAGGCAGACGAAGAGAGACCCAGTACTTC.

This clonotype came up a few times. The chain joins TRBV4-1 to TRBJ2-1; D uncertain. The V end lost 1 base, the J end lost 5 bases, and 6 bases lay between the germline ends. This CDR3 comprises 13 residues. Germline CDR1 and CDR2: MGHRA and YSYEKL. The CDR3 coding sequence is TGCGCCAGCAGCCAAGGAAGCAACAATGAGCAGTTCTTC. This translates into CASSQGSNNEQFF.

Only a few counts were recorded for this clonotype. The chain has TRBV12-3 or TRBV12-4 and TRBJ2-5; TRBD1 matches 8 bases. This CDR3 has 14 residues. V lost 8 bases, J lost 5 bases, and 10 bases stayed unmatched. The CDR3 bases are TGTGCCAGCGGGGATTTGACAGGGGACGAGACCCAGTACTTC. Translated, it gives CASGDLTGDETQYF.

The chain links TRBV5-3 to TRBJ2-1, with 10 bases matching TRBD1. TRBV5-3 has ORF status, its function being uncertain. CDR3 length: 16 residues. J gave up 3 bases and V 5 bases, and 8 bases lay outside the gene matches. CDR3 in DNA: TGTGCCAGAAGGTGTACCGGGACAGGGGACTACAATGAGCAGTTCTTC. Protein sequence: CARRCTGTGDYNEQFF.

The V call is TRBV6-8, the J call TRBJ1-6; D uncertain. Germline CDR1 and CDR2: MNHGY and SAAAGT. Trimming took off 4 bases at V and 7 bases at J, with 11 bases between the two ends. This CDR3 spans 14 amino acids. CDR3 in amino acids: CASSFGSLNSPLHF. CDR3 DNA sequence: TGTGCCAGCAGTTTTGGGAGTCTAAATTCACCCCTCCACTTT.